This T cell receptor (beta chain) was recorded in a study of T cell repertoires in cytomegalovirus infection (dated by TCRdb to between 2019 and 2020). About the full investigation: Peptide stimulations targeted recently identified HLA-C-restricted CMV epitopes, whose presentation resists viral immunomodulation, together with well-studied HLA-B-restricted epitopes. Donor HLA type was relevant to the analysis, because carriage of CMV infection together with the matching HLA type was indicated by public TCR beta signatures.

This clonotype was seen a few times. The antigen this receptor binds is unknown. There are no base qualities to consult, and no much larger clone falls within one base. The germline V gene specifies SGHRS as CDR1 and YFSETQ as CDR2. CDR3 length: 14 amino acids, cysteine to phenylalanine. Only the CDR3 portion is preserved as DNA: 42 bases, with reading frame beginning at the first base. V was cut back by 4 bases and J by 0 bases, leaving a gap of 10 bases between them. Sequencing used an Illumina HiSeq 1500. TCRdb reworked the public reads: Q25 trimming with fastp, MiXCR clone assembly, productive beta chains retained. Every distinct CDR3 protein forms one entry, paired with its most common genes and DNA. The sample has 110,000 or so distinct CDR3 sequences on record, around 30% of them singletons. The ten top clones hold 41% of the sample. This specimen's treatment or condition label, interpreted: in vitro stimulation with specific CMV peptide epitopes to enrich CMV-specific T cells.

What the authors observed across the whole study: In both this cohort and an independent approximately 400-donor cohort, the cumulative frequency of public TCR beta family members distinguished carriers of CMV infection plus the relevant HLA type. The ex vivo response was dominated by HLA-C-restricted CMV-specific TCR beta clonotypes, which also provided the single most frequent clonotype in two of eight donors.

Sequences were derived from CD8+ T cells from cultured PBMCs, sampled from culture after CMV antigen stimulation. The chain is encoded by TRBV5-1 joined to TRBJ1-2; no confident D gene assignment can be made. The TCR originated in a human donor in good health (CMV status not recorded). Some clones in this sample may be carry-over from other donors' samples. The sequence in DNA is TGCGCCAGCAGCCCGGGAGCCTCTAACTATGGCTACACCTTC. Its coded protein is CASSPGASNYGYTF.